Following are 16 T cell receptor beta chains from one sample sequenced in a study of cytomegalovirus exposure and HLA in healthy donors. Some clones are missing from TCRdb's copy, which holds only in-frame ones; the method was immunoSEQ multiplex PCR. The data show about 120,000 clones, approximately 94% seen once. The sequencing sample was made of PBMCs. Every receptor here comes from a man aged 18 to 35 in good health and CMV-seronegative.

A remark on this clone: Within the sample, other DNA sequences also encode this same CDR3. The chain is built from TRBV4-3 and TRBJ2-1, with TRBD2 matching 11 bases. The length of the CDR3 is 15 residues. CDR1 is LGHNA and CDR2 is YSLEER in the germline V gene. V lost 4 bases and J lost 3; bases outside the gene matches: 2. Here the CDR3 DNA reads TGCGCCAGCAGCCCCGGGACTAGCGGCTACAATGAGCAGTTCTTC. It is translated as CASSPGTSGYNEQFF.

CDR3 residues: CARSLLDGDYITPSSTTSNYGYTF. The CDR3 nucleotides are TGTGCCAGAAGCCTCCTTGACGGAGACTACATCACGCCAAGCTCCACTACCTCTAACTATGGCTACACCTTC. The rearrangement links TRBV5-3 to TRBJ1-2; D is unclear. TRBV5-3 is recorded as an ORF, its role being uncertain. The CDR3 spans 24 residues. V was cut by 4 bases and J by 0 bases, with 40 bases left in between.

The V and J genes are TRBV4-1 and TRBJ2-5, with a tentative D call TRBD2 (6 bases). Deletions cut 8 bases from V and 2 bases from J, with 12 bases between. CDR1 MGHRA and CDR2 YSYEKL come from the germline V gene. The CDR3 is made up of 13 amino acids. Here the CDR3 reads CASRREAQETQYF. The CDR3 coding sequence is TGCGCCAGCCGGAGGGAGGCACAAGAGACCCAGTACTTC.

V gene TRBV11-3 combines with J gene TRBJ1-1; D gene unclear. The V and J ends lost 0 bases and 6 bases respectively, with 20 bases between them. The CDR3 is made up of 17 amino acids. Germline assignment: CDR1 SGHNT and CDR2 YENEEA. As DNA, the CDR3 is TGTGCCAGCAGCTTAGAGAGGCAGAGCAACAAACAATCTGAAGCTTTCTTT. This codes for CASSLERQSNKQSEAFF. The full variable domain, with the rest looked up from reference TRBV11-3 and TRBJ1-1, is EAGVVQSPRYKIIEKKQPVAFWCNPISGHNTLYWYLQNLGQGPELLIRYENEEAVDDSQLPKDRFSAERLKGVDSTLKIQPAELGDSAVYLCASSLERQSNKQSEAFFGQGTRLTVV.

The chain combines TRBV5-6 with TRBJ2-2; D gene unclear. The CDR3 consists of 12 residues. Trimming removed 0 bases at V and 7 bases at J, with 4 bases between. The germline V gene has CDR1 SGHDT and CDR2 YYEEEE. CDR3 sequence reads: CASSLGGGELFF. DNA for the CDR3: TGTGCCAGCAGCTTGGGCGGCGGGGAGCTGTTTTTT.

J is TRBJ2-7 and V is TRBV19; 13 nucleotides align to TRBD2. J was trimmed by 6 bases and V by 6 bases; bases with no gene match: 8. The CDR3 runs 15 residues. From germline, CDR1 is LNHDA and CDR2 SQIVND (reference sequence). The CDR3 sequence: CASSLRLAGGLEQYF. The CDR3 bases are TGTGCCAGTAGCCTGAGACTAGCGGGAGGACTCGAGCAGTACTTC.

The CDR3 is CASSQDGQNRGYTF. The CDR3 DNA reads TGCGCCAGCAGCCAAGATGGACAAAATAGGGGCTACACCTTC. The genes are TRBV4-3 and TRBJ1-2; maybe TRBD1 (5 bases). Trimming removed 0 bases at V and 8 bases at J, with 13 bases between. The CDR3 has 14 residues. From germline, CDR1 is LGHNA and CDR2 YSLEER.

The V gene is TRBV7-2, the J gene TRBJ2-3, with D maybe TRBD2 (6 bases). CDR1 is SGHTA, CDR2 FQGNSA, per germline. V was clipped by 7 bases and J by 4 bases, with 18 bases between them. The CDR3 sequence is 15 residues long. CDR3 residues: CASTTTGVRADTQYF. CDR3 DNA sequence: TGTGCCAGCACCACAACGGGGGTTAGGGCAGATACGCAGTATTTT. The full variable domain, completed using reference TRBV7-2 and TRBJ2-3, is GAGVSQSPSNKVTEKGKDVELRCDPISGHTALYWYRQSLGQGLEFLIYFQGNSAPDKSGLPSDRFSAERTGGSVSTLTIQRTQQEDSAVYLCASTTTGVRADTQYFGPGTRLTVL.

J is TRBJ2-7 and V is TRBV11-2, with unresolved D. This CDR3 has 14 amino acids. Deletions cut 2 bases from V and 3 bases from J, with 11 bases between. The V gene's germline CDR1 is SGHAT and CDR2 FQNNGV. The DNA for the CDR3 is TGTGCCAGCAGCTTATATGGCCATCGCTACGAGCAGTACTTC. This sequence encodes CASSLYGHRYEQYF.

This clone turned up a few times. The CDR3 here is CASSSGLAGVYEQYF. CDR3 in DNA: TGTGCCAGCAGCAGTGGGCTAGCGGGAGTTTACGAGCAGTACTTC. This sequence joins TRBV7-9 and TRBJ2-7, with 10 bases identical to TRBD2. Germline V lookup: CDR1 SEHNR, CDR2 FQNEAQ (reference sequence). J was trimmed by 4 bases and V by 5 bases; bases with no gene match: 8. The CDR3 totals 15 residues.

This chain connects TRBV11-3 to TRBJ2-7, with 9 bases identical to TRBD2. Losses at the gene ends were 4 bases for V and 7 bases for J; bases not matched to a gene: 8. Germline values: CDR1 SGHNT, CDR2 YENEEA. The CDR3 consists of 14 residues. CDR3: CASSSGLAPSEQYF. As DNA, the CDR3 is TGTGCCAGCAGCTCGGGACTAGCACCTTCGGAGCAGTACTTC.

This clone was seen only once. The V and J genes are TRBV28 and TRBJ1-3; 7 bases agree with TRBD1. Per the germline V gene, CDR1 is MDHEN and CDR2 is SYDVKM. The CDR3 is 16 residues long. Trimming at V came to 1 base and at J to 1 base, leaving 4 bases not matched to a gene. As DNA, the CDR3 is TGTGCCAGCAGTTTATTCGGACAGGAGTCTGGAAACACCATATATTTT. This translates into CASSLFGQESGNTIYF.

The chain has TRBV7-9 and TRBJ1-2; weak D call: TRBD1 (6 bases). V lost 3 bases to trimming and J lost 6 bases, with 14 bases between them. The CDR3 is 14 residues long. Germline V gives CDR1 SEHNR, CDR2 FQNEAQ (reference sequence). In nucleotides, the CDR3 is TGTGCCAGCAGCTTGATCAGGGGAGCAGATGGCTACACCTTC. It codes for CASSLIRGADGYTF.

This chain links TRBV6-5 with TRBJ1-5; maybe TRBD1 (5 bases). V lost 5 bases, J lost 4 bases, and 15 bases lay in between. The germline V gene encodes CDR1 MNHEY and CDR2 SVGAGI. This CDR3 spans 15 amino acids. DNA of the CDR3: TGTGCCAGCAGTCCCAATGGGCAGGGAAATCAGCCCCAGCATTTT. This gives the protein CASSPNGQGNQPQHF.

The chain couples TRBV5-4 to TRBJ2-3; no firm D call. Trimming pared 2 bases from V and 4 bases from J, leaving 8 bases between. This CDR3 comprises 13 residues. CDR1 SGHNT and CDR2 YYREEE come from the germline V gene (reference sequence). The CDR3 bases are TGTGCCAGCAGCTTAGCAGGCGCAGATACGCAGTATTTT. It codes for CASSLAGADTQYF.

The rearrangement links TRBV7-8 to TRBJ2-1, with a weak D call TRBD1 (5 bases). Germline loops: CDR1 SGHVS, CDR2 FQNEAQ. Deletions cut 1 base from V and 2 bases from J, with 9 bases between. The CDR3 length is 15 residues. DNA of the CDR3: TGTGCCAGCAGCTTAGAAAGGGGCGCCTACAATGAGCAGTTCTTC. It specifies CASSLERGAYNEQFF.